These 21 T cell receptor beta chains came from one sample sequenced in a study of cytomegalovirus exposure and HLA in healthy donors. Amplification used 60 Vbeta primers and 13 Jbeta primers. Assay: immunoSEQ multiplex PCR; the TCRdb copy retains only in-frame clones and omits some. The profile shows 200,000 to 250,000 clones, roughly 79% of them singletons. Specimen: PBMCs. These receptors came from a woman between 40 and 55 years old in good health and CMV-seronegative.

This clone has more than one count but fewer than ten. This chain uses TRBV2 with TRBJ1-4; 8 bases match TRBD1. There are 15 residues in the CDR3. Germline CDR1 is SNHLY and CDR2 is FYNNEI. The V gene end was trimmed by 4 bases and the J gene end by 3 bases; junction bases not matched to a gene: 4. The CDR3 nucleotides are TGTGCCAGCAGTGGTCAGGGGGCGGCTAATGAAAAACTGTTTTTT. This translates into CASSGQGAANEKLFF.

The chain couples TRBV7-9 to TRBJ2-7; no definite D call. Trimming took 3 bases from V and 4 from J, leaving 7 bases between them. Germline CDR1 and CDR2: SEHNR and FQNEAQ (reference sequence). This CDR3 is 12 amino acids long. The CDR3 DNA reads TGTGCCAGCAGCTTTGTGGCTTACGAGCAGTACTTC. The encoded protein is CASSFVAYEQYF.

The table lists this clone with a count of one. This chain connects TRBV5-1 to TRBJ1-1; D gene ambiguous. This CDR3 has 11 amino acids. V was trimmed by 1 base and J by 12 bases, leaving 10 bases between them. CDR1 is SGHRS, CDR2 YFSETQ, per germline. The CDR3 sequence is CASSLSSETFF. CDR3 in DNA: TGCGCCAGCAGCTTGAGTAGCGAAACTTTCTTT.

The chain carries TRBV7-9 and TRBJ2-7, with TRBD1 as a possible D gene (5 bases). The CDR3 covers 16 residues. Germline V gene data show CDR1 as SEHNR and CDR2 as FQNEAQ (reference sequence). Trimming cost V 1 base and J 2 bases, with 15 bases left between them. In nucleotides, the CDR3 is TGTGCCAGCAGCTTAGAGCCAGGGTACTCCACCTACGAGCAGTACTTC. Its translation is CASSLEPGYSTYEQYF.

The J gene is TRBJ2-1, the V gene TRBV7-9; 10 bases map to TRBD2. After removal of 3 bases from V and 7 bases from J, the junction contained 6 bases not matched to a gene. The CDR3 runs 15 residues. Germline V CDR1 and CDR2: SEHNR, FQNEAQ (reference sequence). The CDR3 is CASSFWSSGGNEQFF. The CDR3 DNA reads TGTGCCAGCAGCTTTTGGTCTAGCGGGGGAAATGAGCAGTTCTTC.

V and J are TRBV27 and TRBJ1-1; D gene unclear. Trimming took off 5 bases at V and 5 bases at J, with 12 bases between the two ends. Germline V CDR1 and CDR2: MNHEY, SMNVEV (reference sequence). This CDR3 comprises 13 residues. CDR3 residues: CASSGLDRTEAFF. The CDR3 DNA is TGTGCCAGCAGTGGACTTGACCGGACTGAAGCTTTCTTT.

The chain employs TRBV6-5 and TRBJ1-4; D is perhaps TRBD1 (5 bases). This CDR3 region has 15 residues. Trimming cost V 1 base and J 8 bases, with 14 bases left between them. Germline V gene lookup returns CDR1 MNHEY and CDR2 SVGAGI. DNA for the CDR3: TGTGCCAGCAGTTACTACGGGGGGAATGGGGAAAAACTGTTTTTT. Translated: CASSYYGGNGEKLFF.

This clone was seen only a few times. The chain is built from TRBV7-8 and TRBJ1-5; 7 positions match TRBD1. The J segment lost 7 bases and the V segment lost 2 bases, leaving 2 bases of the junction unmatched. Germline V gene sequence: CDR1 SGHVS, CDR2 FQNEAQ. The CDR3 runs to 13 residues. The DNA for the CDR3 is TGTGCCAGCAGCTTACAGGGGGGACAGCCCCAGCATTTT. The encoded protein is CASSLQGGQPQHF.

This clone has only one observation. This chain joins TRBV5-1 and TRBJ1-2; D remains ambiguous. The CDR3 loop spans 16 amino acids. V dropped 3 bases and J dropped 4 bases, with 19 bases sitting between them. Germline CDR1 reads SGHRS; CDR2 reads YFSETQ. CDR3 loop: CASSSKRASRSYGYTF. The CDR3, as DNA: TGCGCCAGCAGCTCCAAGAGGGCCTCTCGAAGCTATGGCTACACCTTC.

The V gene is TRBV6-6, the J gene TRBJ1-2; D is possibly TRBD1 (6 bases). The CDR3 is 16 residues long. Per the germline V gene, CDR1 is MNHNY and CDR2 is SVGAGI (reference sequence). Trimming took 6 bases from V and 8 from J, leaving 25 bases between them. The CDR3 bases are TGTGCCAGCAGCCGCGGCGCTTTAGGGGGAGAGGGGGGCTACACCTTC. It codes for CASSRGALGGEGGYTF.

This sequence joins TRBV25-1 and TRBJ2-7; D might be TRBD2 (6 bases). V lost 4 bases and J lost 0, with 13 bases in between. Germline V CDR1 and CDR2: MGHDK, SYGVNS. CDR3 size: 15 residues. The CDR3 region is CASSANAGSSYEQYF. The CDR3 DNA reads TGTGCCAGCAGTGCTAACGCGGGGAGCTCCTACGAGCAGTACTTC.

This clone was seen once. The chain links TRBV7-8 to TRBJ1-3, with TRBD1 matching 8 bases. Germline CDR1 and CDR2: SGHVS and FQNEAQ. The CDR3 totals 16 residues. The V segment lost 5 bases and the J segment 3 bases; nucleotides outside the gene matches: 9. CDR3 amino acids: CASSPRPRGLGNTIYF. As DNA, the CDR3 is TGTGCCAGCAGCCCACGACCCAGGGGGCTTGGAAACACCATATATTTT.

This clone showed up just a few times. The CDR3 region has the DNA TGCGCCAGCAGCCAAGAGGGGACAGGGGCCCCCCGGTACTTC. It codes for CASSQEGTGAPRYF. This chain joins TRBV4-1 and TRBJ2-7; the match to TRBD1 covers 10 bases. Germline V lookup: CDR1 MGHRA, CDR2 YSYEKL. The CDR3 length is 14 residues. The junction had 8 bases not matched to a gene; V was cut back by 0 bases and J by 12 bases.

DNA for the CDR3: TGTGCCAGCGGCAGCTCCTACGAGCAGTACTTC. It yields the protein CASGSSYEQYF. The genes are TRBV14 and TRBJ2-7, with D unresolved. There are 11 residues in the CDR3. Trimming removed 8 bases from V and 0 bases from J, with 5 bases in between. The V gene's germline CDR1 is SGHDN and CDR2 FVKESK.

The sample holds a few counts of this clone. The J gene is TRBJ2-2, the V gene TRBV18, with D tentatively TRBD1 (6 bases). The V gene's germline CDR1 is KGHSH and CDR2 LQKENI. V was pared by 8 bases and J by 3 bases, with 16 bases between. There are 15 residues in the CDR3. Here the CDR3 reads CASDQGQGHTGELFF. CDR3 bases: TGTGCCAGCGATCAGGGGCAGGGGCACACCGGGGAGCTGTTTTTT.

V is TRBV6-1 and J is TRBJ2-5; 11 bases map to TRBD2. Trimming at V came to 6 bases and at J to 5 bases, leaving 5 bases not matched to a gene. CDR3 size: 14 residues. Germline CDR1 reads MNHNS; CDR2 reads SASEGT. The CDR3 DNA is TGTGCCAGCAGGCCGACTAGCGGGGTCGAGACCCAGTACTTC. Residues: CASRPTSGVETQYF.

This clone was counted many times. V usage is TRBV9 and J usage is TRBJ1-4; 10 bases fit TRBD1. The V segment lost 4 bases and the J segment 8 bases; nucleotides outside the gene matches: 8. Germline V gives CDR1 SGDLS, CDR2 YYNGEE. CDR3 length: 15 amino acids. The CDR3 reads CASSPRDRGREKLFF. DNA for the CDR3: TGTGCCAGCAGCCCAAGGGACAGGGGAAGGGAAAAACTGTTTTTT.

This chain joins TRBV29-1 and TRBJ2-1, with 7 bases aligning to TRBD1. Germline trimming cut 7 bases from V and 5 bases from J; bases unmatched to any gene: 14. Germline V gives CDR1 SQVTM, CDR2 ANQGSEA. The CDR3 length is 15 residues. CDR3 region: CSAFALPTGNNEQFF. The CDR3 nucleotides read TGCAGCGCCTTTGCCTTACCGACAGGGAACAATGAGCAGTTCTTC.

This clone was recorded only once. The chain is built from TRBV30 and TRBJ2-2; tentatively, D is TRBD2 (5 bases). This CDR3 comprises 13 residues. V dropped 2 bases and J dropped 7 bases, with 11 bases sitting between them. CDR1 is GTSNPN and CDR2 is SVGIG in the germline V gene (reference sequence). The CDR3 spells CAWSRGNDGELFF. In DNA, the CDR3 is TGTGCCTGGAGTCGGGGAAACGACGGGGAGCTGTTTTTT.

This chain connects TRBV25-1 to TRBJ1-2; a weak D match, TRBD1 (5 bases). Trimming took off 0 bases at V and 13 bases at J, with 15 bases between the two ends. The CDR3 runs to 13 residues. Germline V gene data show CDR1 as MGHDK and CDR2 as SYGVNS. The CDR3 region has the DNA TGTGCCAGCAGTGAATATGGGGCAGGAGACCTCACCTTC. Protein sequence: CASSEYGAGDLTF.

The chain carries TRBV28 and TRBJ1-1; D may be TRBD1 (5 bases). CDR1 and CDR2 from the germline V gene are MDHEN and SYDVKM. The germline V and J ends were trimmed by 3 bases and 1 base, with 9 bases remaining between them. The CDR3 spans 14 residues. DNA for the CDR3: TGTGCCAGCAGTTTGCGGACACAGAACACTGAAGCTTTCTTT. It yields the protein CASSLRTQNTEAFF.